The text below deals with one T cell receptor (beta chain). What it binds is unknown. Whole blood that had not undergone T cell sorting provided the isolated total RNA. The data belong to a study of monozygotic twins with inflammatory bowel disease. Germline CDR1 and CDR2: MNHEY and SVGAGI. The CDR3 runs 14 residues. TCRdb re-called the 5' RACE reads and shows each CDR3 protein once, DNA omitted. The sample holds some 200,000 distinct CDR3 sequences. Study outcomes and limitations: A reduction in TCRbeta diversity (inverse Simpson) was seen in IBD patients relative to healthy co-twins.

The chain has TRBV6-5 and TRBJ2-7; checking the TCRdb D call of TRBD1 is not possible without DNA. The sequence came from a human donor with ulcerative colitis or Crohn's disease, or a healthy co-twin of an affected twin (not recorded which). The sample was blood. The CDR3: CASSLSRGNYEQYF.